This paragraph covers one T cell receptor (beta chain) sequence. Its antigen is unidentified. In the same sample, other DNA sequences code for this CDR3. The sample is drawn from a study of shared clonotypes between healthy human individuals. Across the study: Donor composition was a couple of women and three men, aged 18 to 49. Broader study findings: Naive subsets tended to show greater estimated richness than memory subsets.

Per the germline V gene, CDR1 is SNHLY and CDR2 is FYNNEI. CDR3 length: 12 residues. The ends were cut back, 6 bases at V and 4 bases at J, with 10 bases in the middle. Sequencing was at deep level. Clones were read by immunoSEQ multiplex PCR, and TCRdb kept only the in-frame ones, dropping some. The sample lists some 1.4 million clones; roughly 96% were seen once. V is TRBV2 and J is TRBJ2-7; TRBD2 is a possible D gene (5 bases). This receptor was obtained from a man younger than 40 in good health. Sequencing was done on a sample of naive CD4+ T cells sorted from blood. Subset described: CD45RA+ positively selected. CDR3 protein: CASSATSYEQYF. CDR3 in DNA: TGTGCCAGCAGCGCTACTAGTTACGAGCAGTACTTC.